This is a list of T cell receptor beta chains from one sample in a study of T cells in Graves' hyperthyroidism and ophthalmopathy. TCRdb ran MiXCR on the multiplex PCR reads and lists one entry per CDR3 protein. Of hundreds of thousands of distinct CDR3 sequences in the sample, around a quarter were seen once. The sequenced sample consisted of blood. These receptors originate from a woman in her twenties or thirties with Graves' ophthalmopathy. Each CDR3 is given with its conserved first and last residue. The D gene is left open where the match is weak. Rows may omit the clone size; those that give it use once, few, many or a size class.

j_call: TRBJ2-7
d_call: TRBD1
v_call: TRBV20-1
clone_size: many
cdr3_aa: CSARDMGQISYEQYF
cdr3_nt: TGCAGTGCTAGAGATATGGGACAGATCTCCTACGAGCAGTACTTC

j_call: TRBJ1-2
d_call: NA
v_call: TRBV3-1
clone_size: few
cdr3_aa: CASSPLRHEGGYTF
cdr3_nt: TGTGCCAGCAGCCCCCTTCGACATGAGGGAGGCTACACCTTC

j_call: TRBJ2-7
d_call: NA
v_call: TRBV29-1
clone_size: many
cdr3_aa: CSVVAGGDEQYF
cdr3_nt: TGCAGCGTTGTGGCAGGGGGGGACGAGCAGTACTTC

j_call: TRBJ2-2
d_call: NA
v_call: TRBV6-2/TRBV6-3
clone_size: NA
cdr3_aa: CASTRRGDTGELFF
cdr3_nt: TGTGCCAGCACTAGAAGGGGGGACACCGGGGAGCTGTTTTTT

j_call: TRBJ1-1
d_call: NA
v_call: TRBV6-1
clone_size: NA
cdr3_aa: CASSEFRVSNTEAFF
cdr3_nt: TGTGCCAGCAGTGAGTTTCGGGTTTCGAACACTGAAGCTTTCTTT

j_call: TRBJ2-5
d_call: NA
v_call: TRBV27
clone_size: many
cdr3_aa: CASSLSRAVQETQYF
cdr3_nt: TGTGCCAGCAGTTTATCGCGGGCAGTCCAAGAGACCCAGTACTTC

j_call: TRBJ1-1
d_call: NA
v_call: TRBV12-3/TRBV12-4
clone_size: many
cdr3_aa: CASNQHLTNTEAFF
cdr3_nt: TGTGCCAGCAACCAACATCTCACGAACACTGAAGCTTTCTTT

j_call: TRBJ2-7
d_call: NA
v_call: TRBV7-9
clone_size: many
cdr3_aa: CASSLGEQASYEQYF
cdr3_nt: TGTGCCAGCAGCTTAGGAGAACAGGCATCCTACGAGCAGTACTTC

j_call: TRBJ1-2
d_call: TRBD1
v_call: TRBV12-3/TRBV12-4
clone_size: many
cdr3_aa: CASSRPGQGRGGDGYTF
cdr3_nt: TGTGCCAGCAGCCGGCCGGGACAGGGCCGGGGAGGGGATGGCTACACCTTC

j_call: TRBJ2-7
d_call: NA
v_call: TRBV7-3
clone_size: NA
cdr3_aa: CASSSDLAYEQYF
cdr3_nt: TGTGCCAGCAGCTCGGACTTAGCCTACGAGCAGTACTTC

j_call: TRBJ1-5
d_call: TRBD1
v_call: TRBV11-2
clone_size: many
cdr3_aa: CASSLGGGARYSNQPQHF
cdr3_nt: TGTGCCAGCAGCTTAGGAGGGGGCGCGAGATATAGCAATCAGCCCCAGCATTTT

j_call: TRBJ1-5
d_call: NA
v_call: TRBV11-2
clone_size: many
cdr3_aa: CASSLGGVYSNQPQHF
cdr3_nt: TGTGCCAGCAGCTTAGGGGGGGTGTATAGCAATCAGCCCCAGCATTTT

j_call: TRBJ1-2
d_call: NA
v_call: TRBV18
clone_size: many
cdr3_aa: CASSPDRSGDGYTF
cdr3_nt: TGTGCCAGCTCACCAGACAGGAGTGGCGATGGCTACACCTTC

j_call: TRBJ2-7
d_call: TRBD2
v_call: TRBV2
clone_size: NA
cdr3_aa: CASRRIRLAGEREQYF
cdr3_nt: TGTGCCAGCAGAAGAATTAGACTAGCGGGAGAAAGGGAGCAGTACTTC

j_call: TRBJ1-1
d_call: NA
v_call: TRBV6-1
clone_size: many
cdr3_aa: CASSPTTSTEAFF
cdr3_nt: TGTGCCAGCAGTCCCACGACTTCCACTGAAGCTTTCTTT

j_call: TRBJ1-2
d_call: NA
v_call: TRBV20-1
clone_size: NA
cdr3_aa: CSATPWTRANYGYTF
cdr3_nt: TGCAGTGCTACCCCTTGGACAAGAGCTAACTATGGCTACACCTTC

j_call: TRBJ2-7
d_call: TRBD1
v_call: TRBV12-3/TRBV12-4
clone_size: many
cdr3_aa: CASSKEHGTGGSYEQYF
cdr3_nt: TGTGCCAGCAGTAAGGAACACGGGACAGGGGGATCCTACGAGCAGTACTTC

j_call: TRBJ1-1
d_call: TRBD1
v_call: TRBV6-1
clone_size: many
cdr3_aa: CASSKGDRVWTEAFF
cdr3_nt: TGTGCCAGCAGTAAGGGGGACAGGGTTTGGACTGAAGCTTTCTTT

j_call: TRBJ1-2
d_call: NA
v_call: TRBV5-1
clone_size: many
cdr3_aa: CASSLRQTYGYTF
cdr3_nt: TGCGCCAGCAGCCTCCGACAGACCTATGGCTACACCTTC

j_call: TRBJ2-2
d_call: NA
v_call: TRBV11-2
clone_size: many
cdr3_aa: CASSQKRPFANTGELFF
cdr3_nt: TGTGCCAGCAGTCAAAAGCGACCGTTCGCGAACACCGGGGAGCTGTTTTTT

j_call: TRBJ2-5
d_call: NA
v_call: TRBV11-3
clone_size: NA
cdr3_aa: CASSSRLGPTQYF
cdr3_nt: TGTGCCAGCAGCTCCCGGCTAGGTCCGACCCAGTACTTC

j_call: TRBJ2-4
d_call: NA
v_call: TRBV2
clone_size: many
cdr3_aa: CASRAQLAKNIQYF
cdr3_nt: TGTGCCAGCAGGGCACAGCTAGCCAAAAACATTCAGTACTTC

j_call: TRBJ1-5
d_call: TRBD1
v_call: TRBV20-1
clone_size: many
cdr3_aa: CSASTGFSNQPQHF
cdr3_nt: TGCAGTGCATCGACAGGGTTTAGCAATCAGCCCCAGCATTTT

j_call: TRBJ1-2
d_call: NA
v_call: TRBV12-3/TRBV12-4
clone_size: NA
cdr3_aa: CASRMGRNYGYTF
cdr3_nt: TGTGCCAGCAGAATGGGACGCAACTATGGCTACACCTTC

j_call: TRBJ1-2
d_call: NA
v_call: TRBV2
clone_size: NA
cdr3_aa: CASSDLEGLSLGYTF
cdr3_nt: TGTGCCAGCAGTGATTTGGAGGGTTTAAGTCTTGGCTACACCTTC

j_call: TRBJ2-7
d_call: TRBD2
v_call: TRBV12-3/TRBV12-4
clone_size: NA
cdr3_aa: CASTIAGGSYEQYF
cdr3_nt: TGTGCCAGCACCATAGCGGGGGGGTCCTACGAGCAGTACTTC

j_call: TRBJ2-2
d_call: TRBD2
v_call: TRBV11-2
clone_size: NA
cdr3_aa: CASSQGLAGDISGELFF
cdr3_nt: TGTGCCAGCAGCCAGGGACTAGCGGGGGACATTTCCGGGGAGCTGTTTTTT

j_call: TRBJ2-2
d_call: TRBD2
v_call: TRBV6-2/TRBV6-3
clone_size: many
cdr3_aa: CASTWGLSGGAWDTGELFF
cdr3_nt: TGTGCCAGCACCTGGGGCTTAAGCGGGGGGGCATGGGACACCGGGGAGCTGTTTTTT

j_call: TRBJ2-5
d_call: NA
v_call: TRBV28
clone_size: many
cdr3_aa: CASSDGTRQETQYF
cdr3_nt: TGTGCCAGCAGCGACGGGACCCGACAAGAGACCCAGTACTTC

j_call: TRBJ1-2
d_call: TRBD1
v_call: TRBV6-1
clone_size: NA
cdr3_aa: CATTDRGHGYTF
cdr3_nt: TGTGCCACCACGGACAGGGGTCATGGCTACACCTTC

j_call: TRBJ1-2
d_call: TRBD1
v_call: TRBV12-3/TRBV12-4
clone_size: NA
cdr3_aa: CASSLQGTDFFGYTF
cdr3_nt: TGTGCCAGCAGTTTGCAAGGGACAGACTTCTTTGGCTACACCTTC

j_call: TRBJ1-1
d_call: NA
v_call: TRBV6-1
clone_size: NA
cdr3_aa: CASSEAPTVYTEAFF
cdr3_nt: TGTGCCAGCAGTGAAGCCCCGACAGTCTACACTGAAGCTTTCTTT

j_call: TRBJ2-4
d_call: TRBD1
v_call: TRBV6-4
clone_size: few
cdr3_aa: CASSGTTGTGEWFNWGNIQYF
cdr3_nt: TGTGCCAGCAGCGGGACGACCGGGACAGGGGAGTGGTTTAATTGGGGAAACATTCAGTACTTC

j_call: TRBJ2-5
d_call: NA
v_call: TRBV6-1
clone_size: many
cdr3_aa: CASKNGETQYF
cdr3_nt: TGTGCCAGCAAGAACGGGGAGACCCAGTACTTC

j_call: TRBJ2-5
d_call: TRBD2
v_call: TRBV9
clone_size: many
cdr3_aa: CASSEVAGPKETQYF
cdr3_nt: TGTGCCAGCAGCGAGGTAGCGGGACCCAAAGAGACCCAGTACTTC

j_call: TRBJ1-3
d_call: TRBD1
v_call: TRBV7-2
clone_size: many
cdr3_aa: CASSSDRAGNTIYF
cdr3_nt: TGTGCCAGCAGCTCGGACAGGGCTGGAAACACCATATATTTT

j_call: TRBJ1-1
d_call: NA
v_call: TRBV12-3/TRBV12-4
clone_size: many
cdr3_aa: CASSLGLGAFF
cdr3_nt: TGTGCCAGCAGTTTGGGTTTGGGGGCTTTCTTT

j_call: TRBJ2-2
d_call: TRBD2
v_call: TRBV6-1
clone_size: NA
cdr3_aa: CASSEASGLAGYRTGELFF
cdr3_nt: TGTGCCAGCAGTGAGGCGTCAGGACTAGCGGGGTACAGGACCGGGGAGCTGTTTTTT

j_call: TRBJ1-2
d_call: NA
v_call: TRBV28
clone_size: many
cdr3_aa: CASRSLRGAGYGYTF
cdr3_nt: TGTGCCAGCAGATCTTTGAGGGGGGCGGGCTATGGCTACACCTTC

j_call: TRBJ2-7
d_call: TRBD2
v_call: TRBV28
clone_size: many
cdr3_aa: CASSLFLAGGSYEQYF
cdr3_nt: TGTGCCAGCAGTTTATTCCTAGCGGGGGGGTCCTACGAGCAGTACTTC

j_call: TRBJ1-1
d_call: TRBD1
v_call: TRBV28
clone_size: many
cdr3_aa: CATATRGRGTEAFF
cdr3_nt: TGTGCCACCGCAACCAGGGGGCGGGGCACTGAAGCTTTCTTT

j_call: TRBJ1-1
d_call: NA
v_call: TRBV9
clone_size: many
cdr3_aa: CASSVVGGVTEAFF
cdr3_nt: TGTGCCAGCAGCGTAGTGGGGGGGGTCACTGAAGCTTTCTTT

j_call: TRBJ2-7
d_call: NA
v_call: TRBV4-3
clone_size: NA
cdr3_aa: CASSQESDEQYF
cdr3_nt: TGCGCCAGCAGCCAAGAAAGTGACGAGCAGTACTTC

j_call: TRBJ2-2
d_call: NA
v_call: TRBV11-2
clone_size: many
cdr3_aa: CASSFPKTNTGELFF
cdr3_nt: TGTGCCAGCAGCTTCCCAAAGACGAACACCGGGGAGCTGTTTTTT

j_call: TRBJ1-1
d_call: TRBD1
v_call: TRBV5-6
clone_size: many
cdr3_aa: CASSLRGQGWGGTEAFF
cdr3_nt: TGTGCCAGCAGCTTGAGGGGACAGGGGTGGGGCGGCACTGAAGCTTTCTTT

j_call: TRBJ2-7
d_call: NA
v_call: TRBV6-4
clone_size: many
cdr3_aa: CATERAYEQYF
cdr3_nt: TGTGCCACCGAACGGGCCTACGAGCAGTACTTC

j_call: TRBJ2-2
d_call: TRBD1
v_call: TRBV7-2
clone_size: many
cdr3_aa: CASSLGTGTGELFF
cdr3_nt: TGTGCCAGCAGCTTAGGGACAGGGACCGGGGAGCTGTTTTTT

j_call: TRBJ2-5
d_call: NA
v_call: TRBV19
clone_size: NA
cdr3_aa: CASSKITGTVGGETQYF
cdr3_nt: TGTGCCAGTAGTAAAATCACCGGGACGGTCGGAGGAGAGACCCAGTACTTC

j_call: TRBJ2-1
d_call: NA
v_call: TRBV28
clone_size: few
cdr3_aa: CASSLDGRYNEQFF
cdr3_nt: TGTGCCAGCAGTTTAGATGGCAGGTACAATGAGCAGTTCTTC

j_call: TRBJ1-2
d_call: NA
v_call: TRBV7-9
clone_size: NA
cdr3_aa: CASSEELIDYGYTF
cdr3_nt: TGTGCCAGCAGCGAGGAGTTAATCGACTATGGCTACACCTTC